Listed below are T cell receptor beta chains from one sample, sequenced in a study of T cell clones after liver transplantation. Method: immunoSEQ multiplex PCR; TCRdb's copy keeps in-frame clones and lacks some. Among 65,000 to 80,000 clones, roughly 80% were seen once, and the ten largest hold 2.8%. Sequences were derived from CD4+ T cells from blood, sampled at the 22-month timepoint. These receptors were obtained from a human patient who received a liver transplant. A subset of T cells may come from the graft donor. CDR3s include the opening cysteine and the closing phenylalanine or tryptophan.

CDR3 protein	CDR3 length	V gene	J gene
CASSRTGGRMNTEAFF	16	TRBV7-2	TRBJ1-1
CASSVRGDEQFF	12	TRBV2	TRBJ2-1
CASSSETDTQYF	12	TRBV28	TRBJ2-3
CASIQFGTGKLFF	13	TRBV28	TRBJ1-4
CASSLRGQATKTSYEQYF	18	TRBV5-5	TRBJ2-7
CAISESGQTNEKLFF	15	TRBV10-3	TRBJ1-4
CASSPGGVSTDTQYF	15	TRBV4-2	TRBJ2-3
CASSFQGGTEAFF	13	TRBV5-6	TRBJ1-1
CASSRTVYEQYF	12	TRBV7-9	TRBJ2-7
CASSSSPGQQGNTIYF	16	TRBV7-2	TRBJ1-3
CASSISSGRASEQFF	15	TRBV19	TRBJ2-1
CASMLVGRVNSGSYEQYF	18	TRBV7-2	TRBJ2-7
CASILQGANTDTQYF	15	TRBV2	TRBJ2-3
CASSRKGRGLLNTIYF	16	TRBV7-2	TRBJ1-3
CASSLEEGGATDTQYF	16	TRBV5-6	TRBJ2-3
CASSLFDLAGGPGEQYF	17	TRBV28	TRBJ2-7
CASSFDRADTGELFF	15	TRBV11-3	TRBJ2-2
CASSSPGTDTQYF	13	TRBV5-6	TRBJ2-3
CASSGTSGLYEQYF	14	TRBV19	TRBJ2-7
CSATSGHEQYF	11	TRBV20-1	TRBJ2-7
CATKPYIGGGMRDTQYF	17	TRBV5-1	TRBJ2-3
CASSQEGRGGTDTQYF	16	TRBV4-3	TRBJ2-3
CASSGAGTGTGGYTF	15	TRBV5-6	TRBJ1-2
CASSRRGSGRFDEQYF	16	TRBV7-8	TRBJ2-7
CASSQDATGISYTQYF	16	TRBV4-3	TRBJ2-3
CASSQAGQGIVSGYTF	16	TRBV4-3	TRBJ1-2
CASSYGLQGAGHEQYF	16	TRBV6-5	TRBJ2-7
CASSLVPGRLGGYTF	15	TRBV11-2	TRBJ1-2
CASSLQWNEQFF	12	TRBV5-5	TRBJ2-1
CASSFEAGPVPQHF	14	TRBV28	TRBJ1-5
CASSVTGDGNTEAFF	15	TRBV5-1	TRBJ1-1
CASSEASFVRYNEQFF	16	TRBV2	TRBJ2-1
CAWSARGLALAF	12	TRBV30	TRBJ2-4
CASSAGLGEKLFF	13	TRBV7-3	TRBJ1-4
CASSLALRGGGNEQFF	16	TRBV5-1	TRBJ2-1
CASRSFGDTEAFF	13	TRBV9	TRBJ1-1
CASSLSGPSTDTQYF	15	TRBV5-4	TRBJ2-3